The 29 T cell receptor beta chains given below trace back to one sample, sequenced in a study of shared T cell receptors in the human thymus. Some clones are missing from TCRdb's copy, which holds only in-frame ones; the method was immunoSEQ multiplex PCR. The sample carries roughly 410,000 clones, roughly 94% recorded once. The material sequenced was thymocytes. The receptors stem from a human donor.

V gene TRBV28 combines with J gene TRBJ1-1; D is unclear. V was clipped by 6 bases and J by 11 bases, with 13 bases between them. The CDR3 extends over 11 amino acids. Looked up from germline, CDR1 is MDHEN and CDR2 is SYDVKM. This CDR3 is CASSSPRAAFF. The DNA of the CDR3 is TGTGCCAGCAGCTCTCCAAGGGCTGCTTTCTTT.

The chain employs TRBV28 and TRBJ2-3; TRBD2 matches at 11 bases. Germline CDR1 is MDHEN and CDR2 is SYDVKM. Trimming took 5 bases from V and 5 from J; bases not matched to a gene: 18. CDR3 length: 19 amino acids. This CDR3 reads CASSAIGRASGRRGDTQYF. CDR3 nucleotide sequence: TGTGCCAGCAGTGCCATCGGTAGGGCTAGCGGGAGGAGAGGAGATACGCAGTATTTT.

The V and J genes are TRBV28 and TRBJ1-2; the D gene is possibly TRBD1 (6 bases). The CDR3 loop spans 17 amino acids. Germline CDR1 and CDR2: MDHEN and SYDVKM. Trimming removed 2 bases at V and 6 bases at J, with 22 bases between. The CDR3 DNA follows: TGTGCCAGCAGTTTACGTTTTGGAGGGGGTGGAGACCATGGCTACACCTTC. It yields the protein CASSLRFGGGGDHGYTF.

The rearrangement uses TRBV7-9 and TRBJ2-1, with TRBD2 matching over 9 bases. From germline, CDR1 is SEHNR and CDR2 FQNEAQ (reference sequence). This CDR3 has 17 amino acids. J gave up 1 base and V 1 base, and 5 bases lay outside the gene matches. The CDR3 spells CASSLVVAGVSYNEQFF. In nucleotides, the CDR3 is TGTGCCAGCAGCTTAGTGGTAGCGGGAGTTTCCTACAATGAGCAGTTCTTC.

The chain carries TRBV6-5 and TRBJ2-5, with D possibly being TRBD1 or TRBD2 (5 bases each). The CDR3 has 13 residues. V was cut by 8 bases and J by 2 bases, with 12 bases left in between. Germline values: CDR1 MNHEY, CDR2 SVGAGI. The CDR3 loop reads CASPRDPQETQYF. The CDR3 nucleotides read TGTGCCAGCCCCCGGGACCCTCAAGAGACCCAGTACTTC.

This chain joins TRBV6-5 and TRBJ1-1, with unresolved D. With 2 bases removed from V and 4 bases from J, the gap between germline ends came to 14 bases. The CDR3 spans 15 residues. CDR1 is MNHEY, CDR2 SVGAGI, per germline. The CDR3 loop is CASSYVTWEVTEAFF. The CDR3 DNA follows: TGTGCCAGCAGTTACGTCACCTGGGAGGTCACTGAAGCTTTCTTT.

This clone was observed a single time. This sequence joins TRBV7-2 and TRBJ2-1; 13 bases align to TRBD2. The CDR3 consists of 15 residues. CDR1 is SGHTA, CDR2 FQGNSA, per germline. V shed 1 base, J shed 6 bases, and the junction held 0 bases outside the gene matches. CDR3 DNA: TGTGCCAGCAGCTTAGGGACTAGCGGGGGCAATGAGCAGTTCTTC. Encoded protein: CASSLGTSGGNEQFF.

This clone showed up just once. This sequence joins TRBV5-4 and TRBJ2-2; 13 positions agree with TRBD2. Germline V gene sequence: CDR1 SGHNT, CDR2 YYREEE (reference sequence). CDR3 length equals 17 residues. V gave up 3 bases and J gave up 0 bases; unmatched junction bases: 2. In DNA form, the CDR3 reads TGTGCCAGCAGCTCCGGACTAGCGGGAGCGAACACCGGGGAGCTGTTTTTT. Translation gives CASSSGLAGANTGELFF.

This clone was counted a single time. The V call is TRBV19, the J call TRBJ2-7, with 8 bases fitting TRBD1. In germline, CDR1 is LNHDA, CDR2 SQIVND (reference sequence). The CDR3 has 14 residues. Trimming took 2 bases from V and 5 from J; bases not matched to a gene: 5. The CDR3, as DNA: TGTGCCAGTAGTATAAGGACAGGGAGTCACGAGCAGTACTTC. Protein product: CASSIRTGSHEQYF.

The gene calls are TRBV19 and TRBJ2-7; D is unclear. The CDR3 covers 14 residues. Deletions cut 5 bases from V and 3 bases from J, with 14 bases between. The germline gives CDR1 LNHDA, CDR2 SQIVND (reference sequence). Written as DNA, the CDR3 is TGTGCCAGTAGTGCCCACCTAGACTTCTACGAGCAGTACTTC. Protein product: CASSAHLDFYEQYF.

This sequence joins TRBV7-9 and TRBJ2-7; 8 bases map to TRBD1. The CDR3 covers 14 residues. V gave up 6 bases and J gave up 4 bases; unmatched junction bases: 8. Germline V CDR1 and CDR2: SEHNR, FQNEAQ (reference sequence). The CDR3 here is CASRPDRVGYEQYF. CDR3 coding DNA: TGTGCCAGCAGACCGGACAGGGTGGGGTACGAGCAGTACTTC.

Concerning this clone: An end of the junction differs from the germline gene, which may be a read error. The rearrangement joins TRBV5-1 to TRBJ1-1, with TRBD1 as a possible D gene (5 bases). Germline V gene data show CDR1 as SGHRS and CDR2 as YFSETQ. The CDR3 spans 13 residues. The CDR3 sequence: CASSLKVPIRGIF. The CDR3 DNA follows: TGCGCCAGCAGCCTCAAAGTCCCAATTCGGGGGATTTTT.

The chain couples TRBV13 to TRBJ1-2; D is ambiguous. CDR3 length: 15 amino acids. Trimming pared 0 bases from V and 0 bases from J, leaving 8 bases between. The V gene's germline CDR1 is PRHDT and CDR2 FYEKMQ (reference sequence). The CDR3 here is CASSLGAGANYGYTF. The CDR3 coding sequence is TGTGCCAGCAGCTTAGGGGCAGGAGCTAACTATGGCTACACCTTC.

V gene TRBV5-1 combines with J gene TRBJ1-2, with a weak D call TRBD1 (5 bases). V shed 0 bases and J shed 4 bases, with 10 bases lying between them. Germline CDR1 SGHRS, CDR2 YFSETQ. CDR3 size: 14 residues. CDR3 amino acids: CASSLEGNFYGYTF. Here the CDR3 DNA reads TGCGCCAGCAGCTTGGAGGGGAATTTCTATGGCTACACCTTC.

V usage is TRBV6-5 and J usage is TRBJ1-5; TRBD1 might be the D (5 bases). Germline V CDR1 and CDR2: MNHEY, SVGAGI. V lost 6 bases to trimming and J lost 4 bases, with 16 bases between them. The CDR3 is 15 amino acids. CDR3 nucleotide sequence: TGTGCCAGCAGGCCTAGAGGGGCGATTAATCAGCCCCAGCATTTT. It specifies CASRPRGAINQPQHF.

The CDR3 reads CASSGSGDEQFF. The CDR3 DNA reads TGTGCCAGCAGTGGGTCCGGGGATGAGCAGTTCTTC. This sequence joins TRBV6-1 and TRBJ2-1; maybe TRBD2 (5 bases). V was shortened by 4 bases and J by 8 bases, with 9 bases between the two germline ends. The V gene's germline CDR1 is MNHNS and CDR2 SASEGT. The CDR3 has 12 residues.

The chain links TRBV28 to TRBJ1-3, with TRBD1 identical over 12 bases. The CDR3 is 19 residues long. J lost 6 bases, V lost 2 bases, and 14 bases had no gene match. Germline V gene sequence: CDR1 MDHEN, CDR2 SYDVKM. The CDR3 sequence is CASSLLIGTGGGGLNTIYF. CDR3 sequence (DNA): TGTGCCAGCAGTTTACTTATTGGGACAGGGGGCGGTGGGTTAAACACCATATATTTT.

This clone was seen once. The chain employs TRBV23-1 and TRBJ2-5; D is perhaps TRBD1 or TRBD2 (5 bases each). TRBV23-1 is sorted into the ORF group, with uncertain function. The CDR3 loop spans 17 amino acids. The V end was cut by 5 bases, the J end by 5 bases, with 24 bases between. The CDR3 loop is CASSAPLPGLRGETQYF. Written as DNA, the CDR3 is TGCGCCAGCAGTGCCCCATTACCAGGGCTAAGAGGGGAGACCCAGTACTTC.

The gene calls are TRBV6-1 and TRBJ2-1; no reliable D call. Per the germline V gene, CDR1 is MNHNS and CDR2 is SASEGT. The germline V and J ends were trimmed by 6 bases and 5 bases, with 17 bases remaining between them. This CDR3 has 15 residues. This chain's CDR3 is CASRAMTPQNNEQFF. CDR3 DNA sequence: TGTGCCAGCAGGGCAATGACTCCCCAGAACAATGAGCAGTTCTTC.

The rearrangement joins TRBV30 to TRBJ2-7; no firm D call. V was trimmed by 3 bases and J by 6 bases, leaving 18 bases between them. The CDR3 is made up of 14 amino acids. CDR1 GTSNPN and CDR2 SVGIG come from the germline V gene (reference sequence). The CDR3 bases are TGTGCCTGGAGGCCTCAGTCTTTTTTAGGCGAGCAGTACTTC. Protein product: CAWRPQSFLGEQYF.

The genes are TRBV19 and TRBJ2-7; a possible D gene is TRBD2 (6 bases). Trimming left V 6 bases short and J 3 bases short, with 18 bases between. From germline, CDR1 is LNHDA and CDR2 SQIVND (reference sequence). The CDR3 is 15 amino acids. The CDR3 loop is CASRPAGGPRYEQYF. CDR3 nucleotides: TGTGCCAGTAGACCCGCCGGGGGACCCCGCTACGAGCAGTACTTC. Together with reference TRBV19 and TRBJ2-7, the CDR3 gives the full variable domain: DGGITQSPKYLFRKEGQNVTLSCEQNLNHDAMYWYRQDPGQGLRLIYYSQIVNDFQKGDIAEGYSVSREKKESFPLTVTSAQKNPTAFYLCASRPAGGPRYEQYFGPGTRLTVT.

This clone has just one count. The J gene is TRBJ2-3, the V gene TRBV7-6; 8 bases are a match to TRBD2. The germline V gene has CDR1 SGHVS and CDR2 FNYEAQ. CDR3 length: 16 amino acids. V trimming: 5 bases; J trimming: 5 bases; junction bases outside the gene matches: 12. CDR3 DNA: TGTGCCAGCAGCAACCCCTGGCGGGAGGTGGGAGATACGCAGTATTTT. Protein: CASSNPWREVGDTQYF. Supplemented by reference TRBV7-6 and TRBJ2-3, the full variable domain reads GAGVSQSPRYKVTKRGQDVALRCDPISGHVSLYWYRQALGQGPEFLTYFNYEAQQDKSGLPNDRFSAERPEGSISTLTIQRTEQRDSAMYRCASSNPWREVGDTQYFGPGTRLTVL.

DNA for the CDR3: TGTGCCAGTCAGGTGGACAGCGACTCCTACGAGCAGTACTTC. This codes for CASQVDSDSYEQYF. The chain combines TRBV27 with TRBJ2-7; D perhaps matches TRBD1 (6 bases). CDR1 is MNHEY, CDR2 SMNVEV, per germline (reference sequence). This CDR3 contains 14 residues. V was cut by 9 bases and J by 0 bases, with 15 bases left in between.

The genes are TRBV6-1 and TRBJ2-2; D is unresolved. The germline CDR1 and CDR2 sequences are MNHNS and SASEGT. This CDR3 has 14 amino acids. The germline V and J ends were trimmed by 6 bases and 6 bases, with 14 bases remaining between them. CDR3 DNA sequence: TGTGCCAGCAGCACCAAGGGCCCTCCCGGGGAGCTGTTTTTT. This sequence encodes CASSTKGPPGELFF.

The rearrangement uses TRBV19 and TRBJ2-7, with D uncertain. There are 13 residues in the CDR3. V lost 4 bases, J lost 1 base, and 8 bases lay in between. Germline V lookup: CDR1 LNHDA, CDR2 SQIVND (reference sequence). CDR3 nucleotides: TGTGCCAGTAGTACCGACCCTTCCTACGAGCAGTACTTC. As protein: CASSTDPSYEQYF. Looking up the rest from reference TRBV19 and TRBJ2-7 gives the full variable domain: DGGITQSPKYLFRKEGQNVTLSCEQNLNHDAMYWYRQDPGQGLRLIYYSQIVNDFQKGDIAEGYSVSREKKESFPLTVTSAQKNPTAFYLCASSTDPSYEQYFGPGTRLTVT.

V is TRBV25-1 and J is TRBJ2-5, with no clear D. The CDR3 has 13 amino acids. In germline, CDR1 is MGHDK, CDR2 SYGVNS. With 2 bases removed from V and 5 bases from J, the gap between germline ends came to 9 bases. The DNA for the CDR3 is TGTGCCAGCAGTGAAACTCGCGACGAGACCCAGTACTTC. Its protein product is CASSETRDETQYF.

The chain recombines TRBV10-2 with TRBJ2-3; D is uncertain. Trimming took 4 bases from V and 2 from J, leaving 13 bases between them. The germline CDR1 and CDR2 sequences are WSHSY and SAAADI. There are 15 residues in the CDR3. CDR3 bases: TGCGCCAGCAGTGCAACCCTTAAAGACACAGATACGCAGTATTTT. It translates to CASSATLKDTDTQYF.

The CDR3 region has the DNA TGTGCCAGCAGCCCTGGGGAATACAGGGGACTCGCCTGGTATGGCTACACCTTC. The encoded protein is CASSPGEYRGLAWYGYTF. This sequence joins TRBV7-2 and TRBJ1-2, with TRBD1 matching over 7 bases. The CDR3 length is 18 residues. Germline assignment: CDR1 SGHTA and CDR2 FQGNSA. V trimming: 5 bases; J trimming: 5 bases; junction bases outside the gene matches: 20.

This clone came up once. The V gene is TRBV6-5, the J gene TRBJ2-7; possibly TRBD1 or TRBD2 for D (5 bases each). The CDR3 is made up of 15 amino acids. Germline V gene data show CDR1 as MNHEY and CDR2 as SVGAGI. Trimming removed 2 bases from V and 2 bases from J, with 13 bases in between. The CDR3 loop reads CASSYEGRVAYEQYF. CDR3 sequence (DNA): TGTGCCAGCAGTTACGAGGGCAGGGTAGCCTACGAGCAGTACTTC.